This T cell receptor (beta chain) is from a study of blood T cell repertoires in COVID-19. The protocol was immunoSEQ multiplex PCR, while the TCRdb copy is restricted to in-frame clones and leaves out a portion. The table has more than 100,000 clones, 87% seen once; the top ten hold just under 30%. Per germline, CDR1 ENHRY and CDR2 SYGVKD. The CDR3 totals 14 residues. Unmatched junction bases numbered 5, after V lost 6 bases and J lost 3 bases. This clonotype was sampled from a woman in her seventies with acute or convalescent COVID-19. The chain has TRBV10-3 and TRBJ2-5; 9 positions match TRBD2. The sequenced sample consisted of peripheral blood. The CDR3 sequence is CAISFRGGEETQYF. The CDR3 bases are TGTGCCATCAGCTTTCGCGGGGGGGAAGAGACCCAGTACTTC.